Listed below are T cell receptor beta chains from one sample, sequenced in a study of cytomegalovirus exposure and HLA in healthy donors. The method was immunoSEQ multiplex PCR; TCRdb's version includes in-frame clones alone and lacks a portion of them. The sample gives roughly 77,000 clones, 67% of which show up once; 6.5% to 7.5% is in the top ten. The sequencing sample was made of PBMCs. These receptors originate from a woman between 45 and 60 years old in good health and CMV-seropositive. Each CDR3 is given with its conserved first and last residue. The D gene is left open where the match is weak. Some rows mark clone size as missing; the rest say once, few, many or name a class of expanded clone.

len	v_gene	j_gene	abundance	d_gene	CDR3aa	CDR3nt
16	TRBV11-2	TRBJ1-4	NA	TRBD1	CASSFRRDRGFEKLFF	TGTGCCAGCAGCTTTCGCCGGGACAGGGGTTTCGAAAAACTGTTTTTT
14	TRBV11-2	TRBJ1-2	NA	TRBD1	CASSSRTGANGYTF	TGTGCCAGCAGCTCCCGGACAGGGGCCAATGGCTACACCTTC
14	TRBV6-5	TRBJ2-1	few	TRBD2	CASSISGEYNEQFF	TGTGCCAGCAGTATCAGCGGGGAGTACAATGAGCAGTTCTTC
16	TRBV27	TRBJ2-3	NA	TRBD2	CASSYLGEGGTDTQYF	TGTGCCAGCAGTTACCTAGGGGAGGGAGGCACAGATACGCAGTATTTT
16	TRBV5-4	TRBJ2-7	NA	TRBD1	CASSLGRDRPPYEQYF	TGTGCCAGCAGTTTAGGGCGGGACAGGCCGCCCTACGAGCAGTACTTC
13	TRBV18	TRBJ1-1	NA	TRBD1	CASSPQGGTEAFF	TGTGCCAGCTCACCTCAGGGGGGCACTGAAGCTTTCTTT
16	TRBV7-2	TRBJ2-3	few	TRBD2	CASSLGTSGFTDTQYF	TGTGCCAGCAGCTTAGGGACTAGCGGCTTCACAGATACGCAGTATTTT
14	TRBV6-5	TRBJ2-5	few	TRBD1	CASSGGQGWETQYF	TGTGCCAGCAGTGGTGGACAGGGCTGGGAGACCCAGTACTTC
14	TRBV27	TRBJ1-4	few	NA	CASSLKGRGEKLFF	TGTGCCAGCAGTTTAAAAGGGAGAGGTGAAAAACTGTTTTTT
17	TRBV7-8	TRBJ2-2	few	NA	CASSPPRRAERTGELFF	TGTGCCAGCAGCCCCCCCCGGCGGGCCGAGAGGACCGGGGAGCTGTTTTTT
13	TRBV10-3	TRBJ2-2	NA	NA	CAITGESTGELFF	TGTGCCATCACCGGGGAGTCCACCGGGGAGCTGTTTTTT
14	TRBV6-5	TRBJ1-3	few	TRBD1	CASGGQDSGNTIYF	TGTGCCAGCGGCGGACAGGACTCTGGAAACACCATATATTTT
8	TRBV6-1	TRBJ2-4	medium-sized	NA	CASTERHF	TGTGCCAGCACCGAGCGGCACTTC
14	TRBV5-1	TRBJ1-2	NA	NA	CASSLAGTDYGYTF	TGCGCCAGCAGCTTGGCAGGGACTGATTATGGCTACACCTTC
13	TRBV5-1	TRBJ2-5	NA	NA	CASSFREKETQYF	TGCGCCAGCAGTTTCCGGGAGAAAGAGACCCAGTACTTC
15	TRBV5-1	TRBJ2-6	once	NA	CASSLGPGGANVLTF	TGCGCCAGCAGCTTGGGGCCGGGTGGGGCCAACGTCCTGACTTTC
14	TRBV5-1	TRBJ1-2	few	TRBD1	CASSFPGTGTLYTF	TGCGCCAGCAGCTTTCCCGGGACAGGGACTTTATACACCTTC
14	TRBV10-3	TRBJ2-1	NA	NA	CAISESSRSDEQFF	TGTGCCATCAGTGAGTCGAGCAGGTCCGATGAGCAGTTCTTC
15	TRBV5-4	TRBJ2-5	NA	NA	CASSLGRLYQETQYF	TGTGCCAGCAGCTTGGGCCGGTTGTACCAAGAGACCCAGTACTTC